This TCR beta chain was profiled in a study of T cell responses to AZD1222 COVID-19 vaccine. General observations from the study: Two doses of AZD1222 preceded a rise in Spike-specific TCR breadth and depth. Baseline testing showed seropositivity in only a handful of AZD1222 recipients.

Comment on this clone: What it recognizes is unknown.

The CDR3 totals 12 residues. Trimming pared 3 bases from V and 8 bases from J, leaving 10 bases between. CDR1 LNHDA and CDR2 SQIVND come from the germline V gene (reference sequence). Assay used: immunoSEQ multiplex PCR; TCRdb lists only in-frame clones, some missing. The profile covers about 150,000 clones, with approximately 87% appearing a single time and 5% to 6% taken by the ten largest. The TCR sequence derives from an adult in good health. The source material was peripheral blood, sampled on day 0 of MenACWY control vaccination. J is TRBJ1-2 and V is TRBV19, with D unresolved. CDR3 nucleotide sequence: TGTGCCAGTAGTATCAGTAAGGCGGGCTACACCTTC. The encoded protein is CASSISKAGYTF. Variable domain in full (rest from reference TRBV19 and TRBJ1-2): DGGITQSPKYLFRKEGQNVTLSCEQNLNHDAMYWYRQDPGQGLRLIYYSQIVNDFQKGDIAEGYSVSREKKESFPLTVTSAQKNPTAFYLCASSISKAGYTFGSGTRLTVV.